This entry is about one T cell receptor beta chain. The germline gives CDR1 GTSNPN, CDR2 SVGIG (reference sequence). V shed 4 bases and J shed 6 bases, with 12 bases lying between them. This CDR3 is built from 12 residues. The data derive from a study of blood T cells in healthy people across ages. Together with a sample-barcoded 5' primer, a J-beta primer mix was included in a second PCR lasting about 7 to 12 cycles. Per sample, CDR3-containing paired-end reads numbered at least 3 million. Each CDR3 protein gets one entry after TCRdb re-called the 5' RACE reads with MiXCR. The table has some 850,000 distinct CDR3 sequences, about a quarter seen once. These data were also filed under a second study, of T cells of mothers and their children. That report notes: Per 15 ul, 1.5 ug of RNA was used, with all extracted RNA going into cDNA synthesis.

The sequencing sample was made of blood. The source of this sequence is a boy between 10 and 17 years old in good health. The gene calls are TRBV30 and TRBJ1-1; D ambiguous. The DNA of the CDR3 is TGTGCCTGGACCCTCCTGGGTGCTGAAGCTTTCTTT. It is translated as CAWTLLGAEAFF.